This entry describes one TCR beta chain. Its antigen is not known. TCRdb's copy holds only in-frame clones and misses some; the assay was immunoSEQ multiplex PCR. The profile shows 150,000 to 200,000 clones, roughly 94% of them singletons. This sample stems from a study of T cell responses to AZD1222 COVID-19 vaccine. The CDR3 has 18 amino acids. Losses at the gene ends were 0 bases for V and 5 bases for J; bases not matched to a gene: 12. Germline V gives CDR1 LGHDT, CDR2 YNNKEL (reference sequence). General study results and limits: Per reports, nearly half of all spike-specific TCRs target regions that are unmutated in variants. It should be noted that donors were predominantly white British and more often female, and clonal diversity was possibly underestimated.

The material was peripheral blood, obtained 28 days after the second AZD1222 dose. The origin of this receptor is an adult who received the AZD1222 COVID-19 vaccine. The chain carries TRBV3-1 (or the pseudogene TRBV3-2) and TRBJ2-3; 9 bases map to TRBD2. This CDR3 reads CASSQEEVSGGDIDTQYF. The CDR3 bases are TGTGCCAGCAGCCAAGAAGAGGTTAGCGGGGGTGATATAGATACGCAGTATTTT.